Here is one T cell receptor beta chain with its context. TCRdb independently ran MiXCR on the RT-PCR reads; one entry per CDR3 protein. Of about 160,000 distinct CDR3 sequences in the sample, 37% are singletons; the top ten hold around 50%. The sample belongs to a study of patients and donors after allogeneic stem cell transplantation. The sequencing sample was made of blood, either unsorted or a sorted T cell fraction (not recorded which). This TCR came from a human donor who was either an allogeneic HSCT recipient or a stem cell or donor lymphocyte infusion donor (not recorded which). It is not recorded whose cells these are; they may come from a transplant donor.

The CDR3 DNA is TGTGCCAGCAGTATAATGGAGCGGGGGAACCAAGAGACCCAGTACTTC. It yields the protein CASSIMERGNQETQYF. The chain uses TRBV25-1 and TRBJ2-5, with 8 nucleotides matching TRBD2. The CDR3 is 16 residues long. Germline V lookup: CDR1 MGHDK, CDR2 SYGVNS. V dropped 5 bases and J dropped 0; count of bases not matched to a gene: 8.